Listed below are T cell receptor beta chains from one sample, sequenced in a study of immune evolution from preneoplasia to lung adenocarcinoma. Measured with immunoSEQ multiplex PCR; TCRdb has only the in-frame clones, and not every one. The data hold approximately 11,000 clones, with roughly 82% observed a single time. The sample was FFPE minimally invasive lung adenocarcinoma tissue. These receptors were collected from a person aged 65-85 years with lung adenocarcinoma. CDR3s include the opening cysteine and the closing phenylalanine or tryptophan. A D gene is named only where the DNA matches it firmly. Clone size, where shown, is once, few, many, or a class for clones that have expanded.

>TRBJ2-1|NA|TRBD2|TRBV11-1
CASSPGTSRYNEQFF
TGTGCCAGCAGCCCCGGGACTAGCCGATACAATGAGCAGTTCTTC
>TRBJ2-4|NA|NA|TRBV27
CASSFVAKNIQYF
TGTGCCAGCAGTTTTGTAGCCAAAAACATTCAGTACTTC
>TRBJ1-3|NA|NA|TRBV7-6
CASSPGPGFSGNTIYF
TGTGCCAGCAGCCCAGGGCCCGGGTTCTCTGGAAACACCATATATTTT
>TRBJ2-7|NA|NA|TRBV28
CASSLKGYYEQYF
TGTGCCAGCAGTTTGAAAGGATACTACGAGCAGTACTTC
>TRBJ2-5|NA|TRBD2|TRBV29-1
CSAVAGGPETQYF
TGCAGCGCGGTAGCGGGAGGGCCAGAGACCCAGTACTTC
>TRBJ1-5|NA|NA|TRBV6-1
CASTTGGNQPQHF
TGTGCCAGCACTACCGGTGGAAATCAGCCCCAGCATTTT
>TRBJ1-1|NA|TRBD1|TRBV19
CASSTRGGYTEAFF
TGTGCCAGTAGTACCAGAGGGGGCTACACTGAAGCTTTCTTT
>TRBJ2-7|NA|TRBD1|TRBV5-4
CASSPGQGWNEQYF
TGTGCCAGCAGCCCGGGACAGGGGTGGAACGAGCAGTACTTC
>TRBJ2-3|NA|NA|TRBV6-1
CASTEGDTQYF
TGTGCCAGCACAGAAGGGGATACGCAGTATTTT
>TRBJ1-5|NA|NA|TRBV5-4
CASSAGPLNQPQHF
TGTGCCAGCAGCGCGGGACCCCTCAATCAGCCCCAGCATTTT
>TRBJ2-1|NA|TRBD2|TRBV12-5
CASGLSGSSHNEQFF
TGTGCTAGTGGTTTGAGCGGGAGCTCACACAATGAGCAGTTCTTC
>TRBJ1-5|NA|TRBD1|TRBV6-1
CATFKGQTNQPQHF
TGTGCCACCTTCAAGGGACAGACTAATCAGCCCCAGCATTTT
>TRBJ2-5|NA|NA|TRBV7-6
CASSTGQRETQYF
TGTGCCAGCAGTACAGGACAGCGGGAGACCCAGTACTTC
>TRBJ2-1|NA|TRBD2|TRBV18
CASSPTSGDSYNEQFF
TGTGCTAGCTCACCAACTAGCGGGGATTCCTACAATGAGCAGTTCTTC
>TRBJ1-3|NA|TRBD1|TRBV28
CASHFQGGRDTIYF
TGTGCCAGCCACTTCCAGGGGGGAAGGGACACCATATATTTT
>TRBJ2-7|NA|TRBD1|TRBV5-8
CASRHGTGVSYEQYF
TGTGCCAGCAGACACGGGACAGGGGTGAGTTACGAGCAGTACTTC
>TRBJ1-2|NA|NA|TRBV2
CASSAGSSYGYTF
TGTGCCAGCAGTGCCGGGTCATCCTATGGCTACACCTTC
>TRBJ1-1|NA|NA|TRBV25-1
CASSKGRNTEAFF
TGTGCCAGCAGCAAAGGGAGGAACACTGAAGCTTTCTTT
>TRBJ2-1|NA|TRBD2|TRBV19
CATGLVSGNEQFF
TGTGCCACCGGACTAGTTTCTGGGAATGAGCAGTTCTTC
>TRBJ2-7|NA|TRBD2|TRBV7-9
CASSFSGRAQEQYF
TGTGCCAGCAGCTTTAGCGGGAGGGCCCAAGAGCAGTACTTC
>TRBJ2-2|NA|NA|TRBV28
CASSFNIGNTGELFF
TGTGCCAGCAGTTTCAATATAGGGAACACCGGGGAGCTGTTTTTT
>TRBJ2-5|NA|TRBD1|TRBV19
CASSPGQGEWETQYF
TGTGCCAGTAGTCCCGGACAGGGGGAATGGGAGACCCAGTACTTC
>TRBJ2-3|NA|TRBD1|TRBV29-1
CSVEETDRGTDTQYF
TGCAGCGTTGAAGAGACAGACAGGGGTACAGATACGCAGTATTTT
>TRBJ1-2|NA|NA|TRBV28
CASSSTSAGYTF
TGTGCCAGCAGCTCAACATCGGCCGGCTACACCTTC
>TRBJ1-1|NA|TRBD1|TRBV27
CASSFGQGLAFF
TGTGCCAGCAGTTTTGGACAGGGATTAGCTTTCTTT
>TRBJ1-1|NA|NA|TRBV25-1
CASSGDLYGTEAFF
TGTGCCAGCAGTGGAGACCTGTACGGGACTGAAGCTTTCTTT
>TRBJ1-3|NA|NA|TRBV7-6
CASSPGNTIYF
TGTGCCAGCAGCCCAGGAAACACCATATATTTT
>TRBJ1-2|once|NA|TRBV7-9
CASSLDYGYTF
TGTGCCAGCAGCCTGGACTATGGCTACACCTTC
>TRBJ2-3|NA|TRBD2|TRBV11-3
CASSLGDYASSTDTQYF
TGTGCCAGCAGCTTAGGGGACTATGCGTCTAGCACAGATACGCAGTATTTT
>TRBJ2-3|NA|NA|TRBV27
CASRTDSTDTQYF
TGTGCCAGCAGGACGGACAGCACAGATACGCAGTATTTT
>TRBJ1-5|NA|NA|TRBV6-1
CASSDGVNQPQHF
TGTGCCAGCAGTGACGGGGTCAATCAGCCCCAGCATTTT
>TRBJ2-2|NA|TRBD2|TRBV9
CASSASGGVVTGELFF
TGTGCCAGCAGCGCTAGCGGGGGGGTTGTTACCGGGGAGCTGTTTTTT
>TRBJ1-4|NA|NA|TRBV27
CASSLGRQSEKLFF
TGTGCCAGCAGTTTGGGCCGACAATCGGAAAAACTGTTTTTT
>TRBJ1-6|NA|NA|TRBV28
CASSLRESPLHF
TGTGCCAGCAGTTTACGGGAGTCACCCCTCCACTTT
>TRBJ2-1|few|TRBD2|TRBV27
CASSVRLQGAGTSGRNEQFF
TGTGCCAGCAGTGTGAGGTTACAGGGGGCTGGCACTAGCGGGAGGAATGAGCAGTTCTTC
>TRBJ1-1|once|NA|TRBV5-6
CASSLRGVAGKNTEAFF
TGTGCCAGCAGCTTGCGGGGAGTTGCAGGGAAGAACACTGAAGCTTTCTTT
>TRBJ1-1|NA|NA|TRBV5-4
CASSRDRGAEAFF
TGTGCCAGCAGCCGAGATAGGGGTGCTGAAGCTTTCTTT
>TRBJ2-3|NA|NA|TRBV4-2
CASSQEWARADTQYF
TGTGCCAGCAGCCAAGAATGGGCCAGGGCAGATACGCAGTATTTT
>TRBJ1-5|NA|TRBD1|TRBV18
CASSPSGTGVQPQHF
TGTGCCAGCTCACCCTCGGGGACAGGGGTCCAGCCCCAGCATTTT
>TRBJ2-7|NA|NA|TRBV6-6
CASSYAGQHYEQYF
TGTGCCAGCAGTTACGCAGGGCAACACTACGAGCAGTACTTC
>TRBJ1-1|NA|NA|TRBV7-9
CALRSADTEAFF
TGTGCCCTCCGATCAGCGGACACTGAAGCTTTCTTT